A single T cell receptor beta chain is shown here with its context. This entry belongs to a study of blood T cell repertoires in COVID-19. V shed 4 bases and J shed 5 bases, with 14 bases lying between them. The CDR3 is 14 amino acids. Germline CDR1 is SGHTA and CDR2 is FQGNSA. The repertoire was sequenced with immunoSEQ multiplex PCR; TCRdb's copy has only in-frame clones and lacks some. This table holds approximately 100,000 clones, more than 85% found once. This rearrangement joins TRBV7-2 to TRBJ2-5, with D perhaps matching TRBD2 (6 bases). The sequence came from a human donor with acute or convalescent COVID-19. The donor label of this sample is uncertain. The sequenced material came from peripheral blood. CDR3 amino acids: CASSWGLAGETQYF. In DNA, the CDR3 is TGTGCCAGCAGCTGGGGACTGGCGGGGGAGACCCAGTACTTC.